These 31 T cell receptor beta chains originate from one sample sequenced in a study of shared clonotypes between healthy human individuals. Some clones are missing from TCRdb's copy, which holds only in-frame ones; the method was immunoSEQ multiplex PCR. The repertoire has fewer than 2.5 million clones, over 85% of them found once; the top ten carry approximately 0.35%. The specimen was naive CD4+ T cells from PBMCs. Subset specified: CD45RA+ positively selected. The origin of the receptors is a man between 18 and 35 years old in good health. Some clones in this sample may be carry-over from other donors' samples.

The CDR3 region is CSVSGQGSNYGYTF. The DNA of the CDR3 is TGCAGCGTTTCCGGACAGGGGTCTAACTATGGCTACACCTTC. This chain uses TRBV29-1 with TRBJ1-2; TRBD1 matches 9 bases. CDR1 SQVTM and CDR2 ANQGSEA come from the germline V gene. The CDR3 has 14 amino acids. After removal of 5 bases from V and 0 bases from J, the junction contained 4 bases not matched to a gene.

The table lists this clone with a count of one. For the CDR3, the DNA is TGTGCCTGGGCTTTGGGACAGCAAGAGACCCAGTACTTC. Protein sequence: CAWALGQQETQYF. This chain uses TRBV30 with TRBJ2-5, with 7 nucleotides matching TRBD1. Germline-derived CDR1 and CDR2 are GTSNPN and SVGIG (reference sequence). The CDR3 is 13 residues long. J was trimmed by 2 bases and V by 5 bases; bases with no gene match: 5.

Worth noting for this clone: Other nucleotide sequences in the sample specify the same CDR3. This rearrangement joins TRBV2 to TRBJ1-2; TRBD1 aligns across 9 bases. The CDR3 length is 13 residues. Germline trimming cut 4 bases from V and 5 bases from J; bases unmatched to any gene: 2. CDR1 is SNHLY, CDR2 FYNNEI, per germline. DNA of the CDR3: TGTGCCAGCAGTGGACAGGGGGGGTATGGCTACACCTTC. Amino acids: CASSGQGGYGYTF.

J is TRBJ2-5 and V is TRBV4-1, with 8 bases fitting TRBD2. V trimming: 4 bases; J trimming: 3 bases; junction bases outside the gene matches: 1. In germline, CDR1 is MGHRA, CDR2 YSYEKL. The CDR3 consists of 13 residues. CDR3 sequence (DNA): TGCGCCAGCAGCCTAGCGGGGAAAGAGACCCAGTACTTC. Translating it yields CASSLAGKETQYF.

The rearrangement links TRBV7-9 to TRBJ2-7; 9 nucleotides line up with TRBD2. This CDR3 is built from 19 residues. V lost 1 base to trimming and J lost 0 bases; unmatched junction nucleotides: 13. Per germline, CDR1 SEHNR and CDR2 FQNEAQ (reference sequence). This chain's CDR3 is CASSLGYGSSGDPSYEQYF. CDR3 coding DNA: TGTGCCAGCAGCTTAGGATATGGGTCTAGCGGGGACCCCTCCTACGAGCAGTACTTC.

The rearrangement links TRBV19 to TRBJ2-7, with TRBD1 matching over 9 bases. Germline trimming cut 3 bases from V and 2 bases from J; bases unmatched to any gene: 5. CDR3 length: 15 amino acids. Germline-derived CDR1 and CDR2 are LNHDA and SQIVND (reference sequence). CDR3 in amino acids: CASSIGTGFTYEQYF. CDR3 in DNA: TGTGCCAGTAGTATTGGGACAGGGTTCACCTACGAGCAGTACTTC.

The CDR3 coding sequence is TGTGCCAGCACCCCAAAGTCCAGAGGGGTTCGCTACGAGCAGTACTTC. Amino acids: CASTPKSRGVRYEQYF. V gene TRBV27 combines with J gene TRBJ2-7; D is perhaps TRBD1 or TRBD2 (5 bases each). This CDR3 contains 16 residues. Trimming left V 7 bases short and J 3 bases short, with 22 bases between. The V gene's germline CDR1 is MNHEY and CDR2 SMNVEV (reference sequence).

The rearrangement uses TRBV6-6 and TRBJ2-7; TRBD2 is a possible D gene (5 bases). Germline assignment: CDR1 MNHNY and CDR2 SVGAGI (reference sequence). V was clipped by 0 bases and J by 1 base, with 10 bases between them. This CDR3 contains 15 residues. CDR3 in amino acids: CASSYSSEGSYEQYF. The CDR3 coding sequence is TGTGCCAGCAGTTACTCAAGTGAGGGTTCCTACGAGCAGTACTTC.

The gene calls are TRBV12-5 and TRBJ2-2; D unclear. V lost 7 bases to trimming and J lost 0 bases, with 18 bases between them. Germline lookup yields CDR1 LGHNT and CDR2 FRNRAP. This CDR3 is built from 17 residues. CDR3 protein: CASAVLPRTPNTGELFF. In DNA form, the CDR3 reads TGTGCTAGTGCCGTCCTCCCAAGGACGCCGAACACCGGGGAGCTGTTTTTT.

With regard to this clone: Other DNA sequences within the sample encode an identical CDR3. V gene TRBV5-1 combines with J gene TRBJ2-2; 8 positions agree with TRBD2. The CDR3 sequence is 15 residues long. The germline V gene encodes CDR1 SGHRS and CDR2 YFSETQ. V shed 0 bases, J shed 2 bases, and the junction held 0 bases outside the gene matches. For the CDR3, the DNA is TGCGCCAGCAGCTTGGTAGCGGGAAACACCGGGGAGCTGTTTTTT. Its translation: CASSLVAGNTGELFF.

The chain couples TRBV7-2 to TRBJ2-4; no reliable D call. V was cut by 4 bases and J by 13 bases, with 17 bases left in between. This CDR3 has 13 amino acids. The germline V gene has CDR1 SGHTA and CDR2 FQGNSA. The CDR3 nucleotides are TGTGCCAGCAGCTCGCCGGTTGAAAAAACACAGTACTTC. Amino acids: CASSSPVEKTQYF.

About this clone itself: Additional DNA sequences in this sample encode the identical CDR3. The chain employs TRBV5-1 and TRBJ1-5; a possible D gene is TRBD1 (5 bases). V was cut by 4 bases and J by 6 bases, with 11 bases left in between. The CDR3 has 13 amino acids. CDR1 is SGHRS, CDR2 YFSETQ, per germline. CDR3 region: CASSLGAGQPQHF. Here the CDR3 DNA reads TGCGCCAGCAGCCTAGGGGCGGGTCAGCCCCAGCATTTT.

In this sample, this clone turned up once. This rearrangement joins TRBV18 to TRBJ2-3; D unresolved. Trimming shortened V by 0 bases and J by 2 bases, and 6 bases separated the two germline ends. Germline assignment: CDR1 KGHSH and CDR2 LQKENI. The CDR3 has 14 residues. The CDR3 DNA reads as TGTGCCAGCTCACCACCGTCAAACACAGATACGCAGTATTTT. Amino acids: CASSPPSNTDTQYF.

The J gene is TRBJ2-1, the V gene TRBV29-1; 12 bases match TRBD2. The CDR3 is made up of 15 amino acids. V was clipped by 4 bases and J by 7 bases; unmatched bases: 8. Germline assignment: CDR1 SQVTM and CDR2 ANQGSEA. CDR3 DNA sequence: TGCAGCGTTGGACTTCTAGCGGGAGGGCTAAATGAGCAGTTCTTC. Amino acid sequence: CSVGLLAGGLNEQFF.

The chain uses TRBV30 and TRBJ2-7; 10 bases are shared with TRBD2. Trimming took 5 bases from V and 6 from J; bases not matched to a gene: 4. Germline V gene data show CDR1 as GTSNPN and CDR2 as SVGIG (reference sequence). This CDR3 has 12 amino acids. In DNA form, the CDR3 reads TGTGCCTGGGCTCTAGCGGGAGCCGAGCAGTACTTC. This gives the protein CAWALAGAEQYF.

This clone was seen only once. The chain is built from TRBV28 and TRBJ1-1, with a weak D call TRBD1 (6 bases). Germline V gene lookup returns CDR1 MDHEN and CDR2 SYDVKM. Trimming shortened V by 8 bases and J by 4 bases, and 11 bases separated the two germline ends. CDR3 length: 12 residues. CDR3 in amino acids: CASSGGLTEAFF. The DNA of the CDR3 is TGTGCCAGCTCGGGGGGGCTCACTGAAGCTTTCTTT.

The gene calls are TRBV5-1 and TRBJ2-5; 10 bases fit TRBD1. This CDR3 spans 14 amino acids. V shed 5 bases and J 4 bases; nucleotides not matched to a gene: 5. Germline values: CDR1 SGHRS, CDR2 YFSETQ. CDR3 loop: CASRRDRGGETQYF. CDR3 sequence (DNA): TGCGCCAGCAGGAGGGACAGGGGAGGAGAGACCCAGTACTTC.

A single count supports this clone. The rearrangement joins TRBV19 to TRBJ2-2, with 9 positions matching TRBD2. Trimming at V came to 6 bases and at J to 3 bases, leaving 11 bases not matched to a gene. The CDR3 has 17 residues. Germline CDR1 reads LNHDA; CDR2 reads SQIVND (reference sequence). The chain's CDR3 is CASRRRLAAGDTGELFF. The CDR3 region has the DNA TGTGCCAGTAGGCGACGACTAGCGGCCGGCGACACCGGGGAGCTGTTTTTT.

Concerning this clone: Other nucleotide sequences in the sample specify the same CDR3. The chain employs TRBV7-2 and TRBJ2-7; no firm D call. Germline values: CDR1 SGHTA, CDR2 FQGNSA. V lost 1 base and J 6 bases, leaving 4 bases between the germline ends. The CDR3 is 11 residues long. The CDR3 region has the DNA TGTGCCAGCAGCTTAGAACGCGAGCAGTACTTC. This gives the protein CASSLEREQYF.

The chain links TRBV5-5 to TRBJ1-2, with D unclear. CDR1 and CDR2 from the germline V gene are SGHKS and YYEKEE (reference sequence). V lost 4 bases to trimming and J lost 5 bases, with 18 bases between them. The CDR3 is 15 residues long. DNA for the CDR3: TGTGCCAGCAGCCTGGAGGAAACAGAGAGTTATGGCTACACCTTC. It is translated as CASSLEETESYGYTF. The complete variable domain, with remaining parts taken from reference TRBV5-5 and TRBJ1-2, reads DAGVTQSPTHLIKTRGQQVTLRCSPISGHKSVSWYQQVLGQGPQFIFQYYEKEERGRGNFPDRFSARQFPNYSSELNVNALLLGDSALYLCASSLEETESYGYTFGSGTRLTVV.

The V gene is TRBV28, the J gene TRBJ2-2; the match to TRBD2 covers 8 bases. The J segment lost 6 bases and the V segment lost 3 bases, leaving 12 bases of the junction unmatched. CDR3 length: 17 amino acids. Germline V gives CDR1 MDHEN, CDR2 SYDVKM. CDR3 nucleotide sequence: TGTGCCAGCAGTTTGATCGGGAGGGGGTTAAAGGCCGGGGAGCTGTTTTTT. It translates to CASSLIGRGLKAGELFF.

The CDR3 reads CASSPAREGTGELFF. DNA of the CDR3: TGTGCCAGCAGCCCCGCCAGGGAGGGCACCGGGGAGCTGTTTTTT. V and J are TRBV6-6 and TRBJ2-2, with 7 bases identical to TRBD2. Germline assignment: CDR1 MNHNY and CDR2 SVGAGI (reference sequence). The CDR3 loop spans 15 amino acids. V was clipped by 6 bases and J by 4 bases; unmatched bases: 8.

The chain recombines TRBV5-1 with TRBJ2-7; D is tentatively TRBD1 or TRBD2 (6 bases each). Trimming pared 0 bases from V and 11 bases from J, leaving 21 bases between. Germline values: CDR1 SGHRS, CDR2 YFSETQ. The CDR3 extends over 15 amino acids. CDR3 residues: CASSLEGGTADLKYF. The CDR3 bases are TGCGCCAGCAGCTTGGAGGGGGGAACCGCTGACTTGAAGTACTTC. The variable domain in full, with the rest retrieved from reference TRBV5-1 and TRBJ2-7, is KAGVTQTPRYLIKTRGQQVTLSCSPISGHRSVSWYQQTPGQGLQFLFEYFSETQRNKGNFPGRFSGRQFSNSRSEMNVSTLELGDSALYLCASSLEGGTADLKYFGPGTRLTVT.

This chain joins TRBV9 and TRBJ2-7, with 9 bases aligning to TRBD1. The V and J ends lost 3 bases and 3 bases, in that order; junction bases with no gene match: 7. Per the germline V gene, CDR1 is SGDLS and CDR2 is YYNGEE. The CDR3 is 15 residues long. CDR3 DNA: TGTGCCAGCAGCGCGGGACAGGGTGGATACTACGAGCAGTACTTC. This gives the protein CASSAGQGGYYEQYF.

As to this clone: Other DNA sequences in this sample translate to the same CDR3. The gene calls are TRBV11-3 and TRBJ2-3; 7 positions agree with TRBD1. The CDR3 length is 14 residues. V dropped 3 bases and J dropped 0; count of bases not matched to a gene: 0. Germline V gene data show CDR1 as SGHNT and CDR2 as YENEEA. The CDR3 here is CASSLGQSTDTQYF. DNA of the CDR3: TGTGCCAGCAGCTTGGGACAGAGCACAGATACGCAGTATTTT.

CDR3 nucleotide sequence: TGCAGCGTTGGGAAGCAAGCGGGAGGGCCTAATGAGCAGTTCTTC. Encoded protein: CSVGKQAGGPNEQFF. The chain is built from TRBV29-1 and TRBJ2-1; 10 nucleotides match TRBD2. J lost 7 bases, V lost 4 bases, and 10 bases had no gene match. CDR1 SQVTM and CDR2 ANQGSEA come from the germline V gene. There are 15 residues in the CDR3.

For the CDR3, the DNA is TGCGCCAGCAGCTTGGGAATTGGAGGGGCGCTAAGCTCCTACGAGCAGTACTTC. Protein sequence: CASSLGIGGALSSYEQYF. The V call is TRBV5-1, the J call TRBJ2-7; possible D gene TRBD2, 6 bases. Germline V gives CDR1 SGHRS, CDR2 YFSETQ. This CDR3 region has 18 residues. The V gene lost 0 bases and the J gene lost 0 bases, with 19 bases spanning the gap.

The chain couples TRBV7-3 to TRBJ2-3, with D hard to call. This CDR3 is built from 14 residues. CDR1 and CDR2 (germline): SGHTA, FQGTGA. Trimming left V 4 bases short and J 2 bases short, with 10 bases between. This CDR3 is CASSSTGYTDTQYF. DNA of the CDR3: TGTGCCAGCAGCTCTACGGGCTACACAGATACGCAGTATTTT.

In regard to this clone: Germline is not matched at one junction end, which may reflect a read error. CDR3 region: CASSIGLGGQGAPGAFF. The CDR3 DNA reads as TGTGCCAGCAGCATAGGACTTGGAGGACAGGGGGCTCCAGGAGCTTTCTTT. This chain joins TRBV13 and TRBJ1-1; 11 positions match TRBD1. Looked up from germline, CDR1 is PRHDT and CDR2 is FYEKMQ (reference sequence). This CDR3 has 17 amino acids. The variable domain in full, completed from reference TRBV13 and TRBJ1-1, reads AAGVIQSPRHLIKEKRETATLKCYPIPRHDTVYWYQQGPGQDPQFLISFYEKMQSDKGSIPDRFSAQQFSDYHSELNMSSLELGDSALYFCASSIGLGGQGAPGAFFGQGTRLTVV.

The V and J genes are TRBV4-1 and TRBJ2-7, with 9 bases that match TRBD1. Germline lookup yields CDR1 MGHRA and CDR2 YSYEKL. CDR3 length: 14 residues. The ends lost 5 bases at V and 6 bases at J; junction bases unmatched: 8. CDR3 protein: CASSLPGQGPEQYF. The CDR3 DNA reads as TGCGCCAGCAGCTTGCCGGGACAGGGTCCCGAGCAGTACTTC.

This chain connects TRBV19 to TRBJ2-7, with 7 positions matching TRBD1. This CDR3 region has 14 residues. J lost 0 bases, V lost 6 bases, and 5 bases had no gene match. Germline-derived CDR1 and CDR2 are LNHDA and SQIVND (reference sequence). The CDR3 spells CASRAAGGSYEQYF. CDR3 nucleotide sequence: TGTGCCAGTAGAGCCGCAGGGGGCTCCTACGAGCAGTACTTC. The full variable domain, in which reference TRBV19 and TRBJ2-7 provide the parts outside the CDR3, is DGGITQSPKYLFRKEGQNVTLSCEQNLNHDAMYWYRQDPGQGLRLIYYSQIVNDFQKGDIAEGYSVSREKKESFPLTVTSAQKNPTAFYLCASRAAGGSYEQYFGPGTRLTVT.